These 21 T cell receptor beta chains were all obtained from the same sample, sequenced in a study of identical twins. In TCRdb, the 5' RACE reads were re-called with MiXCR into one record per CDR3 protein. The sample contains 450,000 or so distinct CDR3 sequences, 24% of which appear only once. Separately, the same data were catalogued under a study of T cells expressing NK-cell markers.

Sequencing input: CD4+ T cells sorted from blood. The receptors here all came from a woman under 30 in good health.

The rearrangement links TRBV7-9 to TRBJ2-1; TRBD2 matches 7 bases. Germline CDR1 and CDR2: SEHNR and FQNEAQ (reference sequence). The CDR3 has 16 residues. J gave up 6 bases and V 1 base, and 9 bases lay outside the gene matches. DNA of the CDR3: TGTGCCAGCAGCTTAGTAAAGGGAGGGTTCAGCAATGAGCAGTTCTTC. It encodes CASSLVKGGFSNEQFF.

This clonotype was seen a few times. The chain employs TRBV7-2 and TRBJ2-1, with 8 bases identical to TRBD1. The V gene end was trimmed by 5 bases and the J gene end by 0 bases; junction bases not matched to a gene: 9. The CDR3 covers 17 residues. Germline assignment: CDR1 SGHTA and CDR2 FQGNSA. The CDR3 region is CASSLGQGITSYNEQFF. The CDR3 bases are TGTGCCAGCAGCCTTGGACAGGGTATCACCTCCTACAATGAGCAGTTCTTC.

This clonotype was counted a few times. CDR3: CASSRTSSISDTQYF. The DNA for the CDR3 is TGTGCCAGCAGCCGGACTAGCAGTATTTCGGATACGCAGTATTTT. The chain recombines TRBV7-3 with TRBJ2-3, with TRBD2 identical over 8 bases. From germline, CDR1 is SGHTA and CDR2 FQGTGA. After removal of 5 bases from V and 6 bases from J, the junction contained 10 bases not matched to a gene. The CDR3 totals 15 residues.

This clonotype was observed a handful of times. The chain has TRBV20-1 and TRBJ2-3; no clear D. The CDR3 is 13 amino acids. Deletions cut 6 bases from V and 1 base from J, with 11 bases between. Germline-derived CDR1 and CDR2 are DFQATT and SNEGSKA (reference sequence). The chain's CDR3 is CSAQVSGTDTQYF. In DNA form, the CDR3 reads TGCAGTGCCCAGGTATCGGGCACAGATACGCAGTATTTT.

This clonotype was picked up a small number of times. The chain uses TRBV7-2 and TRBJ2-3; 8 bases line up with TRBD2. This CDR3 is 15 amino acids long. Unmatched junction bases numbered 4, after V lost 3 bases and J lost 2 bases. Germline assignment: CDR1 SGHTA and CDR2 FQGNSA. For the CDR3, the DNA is TGTGCCAGCAGCTTCGGCGGGGGGTACACAGATACGCAGTATTTT. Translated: CASSFGGGYTDTQYF.

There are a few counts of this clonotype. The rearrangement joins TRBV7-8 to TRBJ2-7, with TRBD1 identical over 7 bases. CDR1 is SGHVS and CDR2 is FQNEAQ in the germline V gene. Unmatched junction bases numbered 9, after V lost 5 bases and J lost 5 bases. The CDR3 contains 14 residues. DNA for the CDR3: TGTGCCAGCAGCAAAAGACAGGGCGGCGACGAGCAGTACTTC. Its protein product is CASSKRQGGDEQYF.

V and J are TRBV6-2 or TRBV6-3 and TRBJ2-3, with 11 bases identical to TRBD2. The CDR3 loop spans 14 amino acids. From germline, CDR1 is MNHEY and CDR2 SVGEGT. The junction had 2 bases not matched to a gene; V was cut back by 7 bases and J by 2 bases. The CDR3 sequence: CASMGLAVTDTQYF. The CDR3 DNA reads TGTGCCAGCATGGGACTAGCGGTCACAGATACGCAGTATTTT.

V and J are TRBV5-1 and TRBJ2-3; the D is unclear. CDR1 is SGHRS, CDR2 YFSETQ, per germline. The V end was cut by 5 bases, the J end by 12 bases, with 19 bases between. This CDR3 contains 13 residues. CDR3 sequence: CASSLLYSPTQYF. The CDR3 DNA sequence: TGCGCCAGCAGTCTTCTATACTCCCCCACCCAGTATTTT. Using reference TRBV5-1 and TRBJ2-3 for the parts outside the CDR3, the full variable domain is KAGVTQTPRYLIKTRGQQVTLSCSPISGHRSVSWYQQTPGQGLQFLFEYFSETQRNKGNFPGRFSGRQFSNSRSEMNVSTLELGDSALYLCASSLLYSPTQYFGPGTRLTVL.

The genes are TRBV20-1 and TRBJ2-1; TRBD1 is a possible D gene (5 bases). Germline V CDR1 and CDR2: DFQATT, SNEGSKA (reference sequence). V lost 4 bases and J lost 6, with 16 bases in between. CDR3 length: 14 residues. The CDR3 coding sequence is TGCAGTGCTAACTCCAGGACAAGGAGCAATGAGCAGTTCTTC. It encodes CSANSRTRSNEQFF.

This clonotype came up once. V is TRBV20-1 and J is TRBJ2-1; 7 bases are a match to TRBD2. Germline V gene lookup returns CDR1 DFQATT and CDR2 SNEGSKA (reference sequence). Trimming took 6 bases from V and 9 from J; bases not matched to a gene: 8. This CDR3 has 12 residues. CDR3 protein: CSALTSKIEQFF. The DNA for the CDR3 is TGCAGTGCCTTGACTAGCAAAATTGAGCAGTTCTTC.

This chain's CDR3 is CASSEASRGGEQYF. In DNA, the CDR3 is TGTGCCAGCAGTGAAGCGTCAAGGGGCGGCGAGCAGTACTTC. The chain employs TRBV6-1 and TRBJ2-7; maybe TRBD1 (5 bases). Per the germline V gene, CDR1 is MNHNS and CDR2 is SASEGT. The CDR3 has 14 amino acids. Between the trimmed V and J ends, which lost 0 bases and 6 bases, there was a span of 12 bases.

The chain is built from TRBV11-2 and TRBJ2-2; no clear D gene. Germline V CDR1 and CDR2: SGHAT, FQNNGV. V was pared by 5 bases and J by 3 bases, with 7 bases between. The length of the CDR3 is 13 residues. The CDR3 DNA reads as TGTGCCAGCAGCCAAGTGTACACCGGGGAGCTGTTTTTT. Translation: CASSQVYTGELFF. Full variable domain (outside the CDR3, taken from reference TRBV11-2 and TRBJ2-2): EAGVAQSPRYKIIEKRQSVAFWCNPISGHATLYWYQQILGQGPKLLIQFQNNGVVDDSQLPKDRFSAERLKGVDSTLKIQPAKLEDSAVYLCASSQVYTGELFFGEGSRLTVL.

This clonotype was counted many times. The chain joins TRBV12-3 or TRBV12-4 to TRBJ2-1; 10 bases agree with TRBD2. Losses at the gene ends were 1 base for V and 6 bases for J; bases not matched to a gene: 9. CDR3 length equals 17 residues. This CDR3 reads CASSLESLAGVGNEQFF. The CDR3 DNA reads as TGTGCCAGCAGTTTAGAGTCCCTAGCGGGAGTGGGCAATGAGCAGTTCTTC.

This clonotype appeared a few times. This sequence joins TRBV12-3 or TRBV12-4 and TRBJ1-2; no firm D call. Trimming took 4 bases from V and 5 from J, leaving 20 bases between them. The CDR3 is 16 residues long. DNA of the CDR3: TGTGCCAGCAGTTCGTTACGGTTTGAGACTAGGTATGGCTACACCTTC. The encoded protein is CASSSLRFETRYGYTF.

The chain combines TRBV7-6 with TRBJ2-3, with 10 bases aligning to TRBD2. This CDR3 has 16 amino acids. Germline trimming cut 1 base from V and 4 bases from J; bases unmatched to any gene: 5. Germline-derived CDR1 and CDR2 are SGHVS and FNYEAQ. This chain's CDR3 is CASSLGSGGFADTQYF. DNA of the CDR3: TGTGCCAGCAGCTTAGGTAGCGGGGGGTTCGCAGATACGCAGTATTTT.

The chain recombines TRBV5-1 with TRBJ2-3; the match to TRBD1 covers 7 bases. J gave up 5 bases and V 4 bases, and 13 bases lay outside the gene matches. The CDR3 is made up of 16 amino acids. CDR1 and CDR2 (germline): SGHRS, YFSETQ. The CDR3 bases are TGCGCCAGCAGCCGTGAGACAGGGCTATCCGGAGATACGCAGTATTTT. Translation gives CASSRETGLSGDTQYF.

As DNA, the CDR3 is TGCAGCGTTGCTCAGGAGATAGTCCCGTACGAGCAGTACTTC. Protein product: CSVAQEIVPYEQYF. The chain is built from TRBV29-1 and TRBJ2-7; D not certain. Per germline, CDR1 SQVTM and CDR2 ANQGSEA. The CDR3 spans 14 residues. With 4 bases removed from V and 4 bases from J, the gap between germline ends came to 17 bases.

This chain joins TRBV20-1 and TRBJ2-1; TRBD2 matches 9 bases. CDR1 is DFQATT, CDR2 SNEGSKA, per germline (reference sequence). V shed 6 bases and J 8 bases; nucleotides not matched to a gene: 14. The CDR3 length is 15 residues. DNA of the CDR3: TGCAGTGCCAGGGTCAGGGCGGGAGGGGCGGATGAGCAGTTCTTC. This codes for CSARVRAGGADEQFF.

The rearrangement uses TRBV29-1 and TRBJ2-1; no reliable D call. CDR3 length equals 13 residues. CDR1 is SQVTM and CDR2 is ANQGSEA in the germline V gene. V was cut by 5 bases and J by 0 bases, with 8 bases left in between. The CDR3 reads CSVQVSSYNEQFF. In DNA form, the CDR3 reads TGCAGCGTTCAAGTAAGCTCCTACAATGAGCAGTTCTTC.

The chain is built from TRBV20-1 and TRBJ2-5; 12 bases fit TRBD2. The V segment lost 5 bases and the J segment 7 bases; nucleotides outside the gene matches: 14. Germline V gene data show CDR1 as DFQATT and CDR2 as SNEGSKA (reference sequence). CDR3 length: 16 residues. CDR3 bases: TGCAGTGCTGCAAGCACTAGCGGGGGGACGTTAGGGACCCAGTACTTC. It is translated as CSAASTSGGTLGTQYF.

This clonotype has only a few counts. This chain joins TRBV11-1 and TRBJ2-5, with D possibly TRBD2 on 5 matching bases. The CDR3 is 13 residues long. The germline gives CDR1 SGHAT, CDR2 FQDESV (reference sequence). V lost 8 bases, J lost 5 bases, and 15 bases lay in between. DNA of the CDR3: TGTGCCAGCGGTAAATCGCGGGTGGAGACCCAGTACTTC. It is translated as CASGKSRVETQYF.